These 10 T cell receptor beta chains share one sample of origin, sequenced in a study of identical twins. MiXCR, applied by TCRdb to the 5' RACE reads, yields one record per CDR3 protein. Of 400,000 to 600,000 distinct CDR3 sequences in the sample, about a fifth were seen once. This same sample was also part of a study on yellow fever vaccine responses in identical twins.

Sample: CD4+ T cells sorted from blood. The receptors derive from a young woman in good health.

This clonotype was observed at least ten times. This chain links TRBV7-9 with TRBJ1-4; D gene ambiguous. Trimming shortened V by 3 bases and J by 8 bases, and 10 bases separated the two germline ends. The CDR3 runs 13 residues. The germline gives CDR1 SEHNR, CDR2 FQNEAQ (reference sequence). The CDR3 sequence: CASSFKVGEKLFF. CDR3 coding DNA: TGTGCCAGCAGCTTTAAAGTAGGAGAAAAACTGTTTTTT.

This clonotype was counted between two and nine times. The rearrangement joins TRBV3-1 to TRBJ2-3; 8 bases agree with TRBD2. Germline CDR1 and CDR2: LGHDT and YNNKEL (reference sequence). Trimming took 4 bases from V and 6 from J; bases not matched to a gene: 21. CDR3 size: 19 residues. CDR3 sequence (DNA): TGTGCCAGCAGCCGATATAGCGGGACGGACCGGTCGAACGGGGATACGCAGTATTTT. Translating gives CASSRYSGTDRSNGDTQYF.

This clonotype was seen ten or more times. A read error may produce the germline difference seen at one junction end. The genes are TRBV7-9 and TRBJ2-1; no reliable D call. This CDR3 contains 12 residues. Germline values: CDR1 SEHNR, CDR2 FQNEAQ (reference sequence). Written as DNA, the CDR3 is TGCGCCAGCAGCTTAACATACAATGAGCAGTTCTTC. Residues: CASSLTYNEQFF.

This clonotype was observed a handful of times. This rearrangement joins TRBV12-3 or TRBV12-4 to TRBJ1-5; 8 positions match TRBD1. This CDR3 has 16 residues. The trim removed 2 bases at V and 7 bases at J, leaving 10 bases unmatched. The CDR3 loop reads CASSLHGQGKFQPQHF. The DNA for the CDR3 is TGTGCCAGCAGTTTACATGGACAGGGTAAATTCCAGCCCCAGCATTTT.

In its sample, this clonotype was seen many times. This rearrangement joins TRBV4-1 to TRBJ2-1; D is undetermined. In germline, CDR1 is MGHRA, CDR2 YSYEKL. This CDR3 contains 16 residues. The V end lost 0 bases, the J end lost 4 bases, and 13 bases lay between the germline ends. CDR3 residues: CASSQDPIVQYNEQFF. The CDR3, as DNA: TGCGCCAGCAGCCAAGACCCCATTGTGCAGTACAATGAGCAGTTCTTC.

The rearrangement uses TRBV3-1 and TRBJ2-1; 7 nucleotides align to TRBD2. J was trimmed by 4 bases and V by 4 bases; bases with no gene match: 10. The CDR3 spans 16 residues. Germline CDR1 reads LGHDT; CDR2 reads YNNKEL (reference sequence). The CDR3 nucleotides read TGTGCCAGCAGCCCGAGTGGCGGGAGACGGTACAATGAGCAGTTCTTC. It yields the protein CASSPSGGRRYNEQFF.

The chain joins TRBV3-1 to TRBJ2-5; weak D call: TRBD2 (6 bases). V was shortened by 8 bases and J by 4 bases, with 11 bases between the two germline ends. CDR1 LGHDT and CDR2 YNNKEL come from the germline V gene (reference sequence). The CDR3 totals 12 residues. DNA for the CDR3: TGTGCCAGCTGGAGGGGTGGAGAGACCCAGTACTTC. Amino acids: CASWRGGETQYF.

This clonotype has at least ten counts. The V and J genes are TRBV3-1 and TRBJ2-1; TRBD1 might be the D (5 bases). The CDR3 runs 11 residues. Germline lookup yields CDR1 LGHDT and CDR2 YNNKEL (reference sequence). The V end was cut by 6 bases, the J end by 7 bases, with 7 bases between. CDR3 bases: TGTGCCAGCAGTCAGGGAAATGAGCAGTTCTTC. This codes for CASSQGNEQFF.

V usage is TRBV28 and J usage is TRBJ2-7, with D perhaps matching TRBD1 or TRBD2 (5 bases each). V was clipped by 0 bases and J by 5 bases, with 8 bases between them. From germline, CDR1 is MDHEN and CDR2 SYDVKM. The CDR3 runs to 13 residues. This CDR3 reads CASSLWGVDEQYF. The DNA for the CDR3 is TGTGCCAGCAGTTTATGGGGGGTCGACGAGCAGTACTTC.

This clonotype has just a few counts. The gene calls are TRBV20-1 and TRBJ2-2; TRBD1 or TRBD2 may be the D gene (5 bases each). V was shortened by 3 bases and J by 4 bases, with 21 bases between the two germline ends. The length of the CDR3 is 17 residues. Germline CDR1 DFQATT, CDR2 SNEGSKA (reference sequence). The CDR3 region has the DNA TGCAGTGCTAGGGGGCACGGGGATTCGGCGGCCACCGGGGAGCTGTTTTTT. Its translation is CSARGHGDSAATGELFF.